The entry that follows covers one TCR beta chain sequence. What it recognizes is unknown. This sample was included in a study of Tregs in tolerant kidney transplant recipients. Findings of the study overall: Validation in larger populations is needed because few patients were studied.

Thawed PBMCs were FACS-sorted into unstimulated CD4+CD25+CD127- regulatory T cells, CD4+CD25- non-regulatory cells, CD4 and CD8 cells. Germline V gene data show CDR1 as SGHTA and CDR2 as FQGTGA. CDR3 length equals 15 residues. Unmatched junction bases numbered 4, after V lost 2 bases and J lost 2 bases. Generated by immunoSEQ multiplex PCR, the TCRdb table keeps only in-frame clones and is missing some. In the table there are 50,000 to 80,000 clones, nearly 98% of which are singletons. The specimen comprised Tregs from blood, sampled before the transplant. The chain is built from TRBV7-3 and TRBJ2-3; the match to TRBD2 covers 7 bases. The TCR originated in a human donor who received a combined kidney and bone marrow transplant. CDR3 protein: CASSLDGRTTDTQYF. CDR3 bases: TGTGCCAGCAGCTTAGACGGGAGGACCACAGATACGCAGTATTTT.